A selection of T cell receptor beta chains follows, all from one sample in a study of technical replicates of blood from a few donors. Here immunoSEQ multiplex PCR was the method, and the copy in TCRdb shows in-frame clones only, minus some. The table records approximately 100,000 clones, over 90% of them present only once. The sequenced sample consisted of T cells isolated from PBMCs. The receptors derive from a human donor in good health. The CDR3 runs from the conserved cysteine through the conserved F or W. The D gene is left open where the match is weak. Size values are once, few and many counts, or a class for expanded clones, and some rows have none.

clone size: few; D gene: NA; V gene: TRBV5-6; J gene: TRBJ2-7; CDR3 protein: CASSFRGLSSYEQYF; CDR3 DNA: TGTGCCAGCAGCTTCAGGGGTCTAAGCTCCTACGAGCAGTACTTC
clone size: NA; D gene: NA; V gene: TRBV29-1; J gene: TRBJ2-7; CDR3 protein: CSVEEFRNSYEQYF; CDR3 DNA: TGCAGCGTTGAAGAGTTCAGGAACTCCTACGAGCAGTACTTC
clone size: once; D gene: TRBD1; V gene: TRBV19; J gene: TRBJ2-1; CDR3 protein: CASSMGQGTYNEQFF; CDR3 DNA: TGTGCCAGTAGTATGGGACAGGGGACCTACAATGAGCAGTTCTTC
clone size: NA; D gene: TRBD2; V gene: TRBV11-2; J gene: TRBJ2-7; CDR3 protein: CASSLVTSGALYEQYF; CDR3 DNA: TGTGCCAGCAGCTTAGTAACTAGCGGTGCCTTGTACGAGCAGTACTTC
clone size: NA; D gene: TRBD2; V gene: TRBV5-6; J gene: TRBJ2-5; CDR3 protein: CASSQDSGRPTETQYF; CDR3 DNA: TGTGCCAGCAGCCAAGACAGCGGGAGGCCCACCGAGACCCAGTACTTC
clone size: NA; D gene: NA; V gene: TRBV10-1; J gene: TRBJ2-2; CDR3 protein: CASKLGGTGELFF; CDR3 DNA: TGCGCCAGTAAGCTAGGTGGTACCGGGGAGCTGTTTTTT
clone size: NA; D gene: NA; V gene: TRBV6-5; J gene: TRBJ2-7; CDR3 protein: CASSLSSVTYEQYF; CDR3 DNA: TGTGCCAGCAGTTTGTCTAGCGTTACCTACGAGCAGTACTTC
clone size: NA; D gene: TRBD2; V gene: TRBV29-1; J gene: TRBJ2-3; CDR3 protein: CSVEVSGSSTDTQYF; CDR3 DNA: TGCAGCGTTGAAGTTAGCGGGAGTAGCACAGATACGCAGTATTTT
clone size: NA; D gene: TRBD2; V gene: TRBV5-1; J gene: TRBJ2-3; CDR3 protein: CASSHRLAGGTDTQYF; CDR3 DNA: TGCGCCAGCAGCCATCGACTAGCGGGAGGCACAGATACGCAGTATTTT
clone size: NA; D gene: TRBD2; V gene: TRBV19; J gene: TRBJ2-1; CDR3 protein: CASSREVADNEQFF; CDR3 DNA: TGTGCCAGTAGTCGGGAGGTAGCAGACAATGAGCAGTTCTTC
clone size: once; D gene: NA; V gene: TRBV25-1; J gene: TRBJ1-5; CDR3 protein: CASSETENQPQHF; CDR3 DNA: TGTGCCAGCAGTGAAACAGAGAATCAGCCCCAGCATTTT
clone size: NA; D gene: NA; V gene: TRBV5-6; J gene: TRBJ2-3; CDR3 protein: CASSLGDTGTDTQYF; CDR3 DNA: TGTGCCAGCAGCTTGGGGGACACCGGCACAGATACGCAGTATTTT
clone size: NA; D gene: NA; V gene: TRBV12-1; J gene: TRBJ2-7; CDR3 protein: CASSTRVNVTHVANYEQYF; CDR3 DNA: TGTGCCAGCAGCACCAGGGTTAACGTCACCCACGTCGCTAATTACGAGCAGTACTTC
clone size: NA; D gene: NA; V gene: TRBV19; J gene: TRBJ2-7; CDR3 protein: CASSIQASNTYEQYF; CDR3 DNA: TGTGCCAGTAGTATCCAGGCCAGTAATACCTACGAGCAGTACTTC
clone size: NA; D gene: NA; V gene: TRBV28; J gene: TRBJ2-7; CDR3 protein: CASRPTPGEQYF; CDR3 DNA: TGTGCCAGCAGGCCCACCCCCGGCGAGCAGTACTTC
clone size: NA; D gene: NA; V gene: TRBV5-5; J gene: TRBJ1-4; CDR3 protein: CASSRTGPTNEKLFF; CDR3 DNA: TGTGCCAGCAGCCGTACAGGGCCAACTAATGAAAAACTGTTTTTT
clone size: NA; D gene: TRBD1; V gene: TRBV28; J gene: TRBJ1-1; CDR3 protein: CASSGQGPEAFF; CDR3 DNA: TGTGCCAGCAGTGGACAGGGACCTGAAGCTTTCTTT
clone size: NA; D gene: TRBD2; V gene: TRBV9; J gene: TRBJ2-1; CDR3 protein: CASSVVGRGFGNEQFF; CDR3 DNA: TGTGCCAGCAGCGTAGTTGGGCGGGGGTTCGGCAATGAGCAGTTCTTC
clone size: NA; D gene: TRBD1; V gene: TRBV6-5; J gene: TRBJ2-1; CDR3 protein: CASLDRQGHNEQFF; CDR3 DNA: TGTGCCAGCCTAGATAGACAGGGCCACAATGAGCAGTTCTTC
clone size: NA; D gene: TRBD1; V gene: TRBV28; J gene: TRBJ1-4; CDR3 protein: CASIEGQNNEKLFF; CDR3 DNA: TGTGCCAGCATCGAGGGACAGAATAATGAAAAACTGTTTTTT
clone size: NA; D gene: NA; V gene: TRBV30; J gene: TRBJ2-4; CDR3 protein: CAWSDSYDYIQYF; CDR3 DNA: TGTGCCTGGAGTGACAGTTATGATTACATTCAGTACTTC
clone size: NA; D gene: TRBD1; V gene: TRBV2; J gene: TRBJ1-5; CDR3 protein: CASRVPGQGTSNQPQHF; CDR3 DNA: TGTGCCAGCAGGGTACCGGGACAGGGGACTAGCAATCAGCCCCAGCATTTT
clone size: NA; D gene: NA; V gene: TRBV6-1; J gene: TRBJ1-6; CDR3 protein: CASSEAAQGRSPLHF; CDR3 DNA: TGTGCCAGCAGTGAAGCCGCCCAGGGTCGGTCACCCCTCCACTTT
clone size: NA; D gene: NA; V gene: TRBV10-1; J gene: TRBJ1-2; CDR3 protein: CASSSGVGTGYTF; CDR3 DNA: TGCGCCAGCAGCTCAGGGGTGGGCACCGGCTACACCTTC
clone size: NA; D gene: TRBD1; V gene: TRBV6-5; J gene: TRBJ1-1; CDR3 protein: CASSYQGAANTEAFF; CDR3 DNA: TGTGCCAGCAGTTACCAGGGGGCGGCGAACACTGAAGCTTTCTTT
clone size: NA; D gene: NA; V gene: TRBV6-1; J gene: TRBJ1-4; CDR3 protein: CASRRDLSTNEKLFF; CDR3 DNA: TGTGCCAGCAGGAGAGACTTATCGACTAATGAAAAACTGTTTTTT
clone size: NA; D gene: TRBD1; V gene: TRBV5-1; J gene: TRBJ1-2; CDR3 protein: CASRPPGQGYGYTF; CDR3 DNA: TGCGCCAGCAGACCCCCGGGACAGGGGTATGGCTACACCTTC
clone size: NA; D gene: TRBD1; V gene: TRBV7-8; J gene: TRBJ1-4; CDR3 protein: CASSLGGTDFATNEKLFF; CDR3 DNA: TGTGCCAGCAGCTTAGGTGGGACAGATTTTGCAACTAATGAAAAACTGTTTTTT